The clone carrying this TCR beta chain appeared many times. The target antigen is unknown. The source of the sample is a study of regulatory T cells in long-lasting Graves disease. Arm-PCR of CDR3 regions with iRepertoire HTBI primers generated TCR beta libraries. TCRdb passed the multiplex PCR reads through MiXCR, listing each CDR3 protein once. Among around 460,000 distinct CDR3 sequences listed, under 25% were seen once. Time point meaning: persistent/refractory GD, antithyroid drugs over 5 years with positive TRAb. PBMC RNA served as the TCR library source. The trim removed 4 bases at V and 6 bases at J, leaving 11 bases unmatched. The CDR3 is 15 residues long. Findings of the study overall: New patients shared approximately 930 public clonotypes, fewer than the 2,500 to 3,500 shared by persistent patients. Favoring TRBV28, TRBJ1-2 and TRBJ2-5 was a feature seen in persistent disease. Compared with new cases, persistent Graves' patients showed reduced TCR diversity.

The J gene is TRBJ2-7, the V gene TRBV12-3 or TRBV12-4; 8 positions match TRBD1. Specimen: peripheral blood mononuclear cells (PBMCs), collected when the disease was refractory, from a patient treated with antithyroid drugs. The source of this sequence is a female donor with Graves disease. In nucleotides, the CDR3 is TGTGCCAGCAGTTCGTCGGGACAGGCCTTACGCGAGCAGTACTTC. Translation: CASSSSGQALREQYF.